The TCR beta chain under discussion was sequenced for a study of blood T cell repertoires in COVID-19. As for the study in general: Acute-phase and convalescent COVID-19 samples originated in the United States, Italy and Spain. The cDNA or gDNA used as material had been derived from T cells, B-cell-depleted T cells, or PBMCs.

The CDR3 runs 17 residues. V shed 0 bases, J shed 5 bases, and the junction held 9 bases outside the gene matches. Germline CDR1 and CDR2: MGHRA and YSYEKL. Per the study methods: Nucleated cell number was recorded as an estimate derived from reference gene primer amplification. Produced via immunoSEQ multiplex PCR; TCRdb's table is partial and in-frame only. V, J and clone size were drawn from that table, and D and trimming were deduced from the DNA. The data show 150,000 to 200,000 clones, approximately 90% seen once. The sample comprised peripheral blood. The sequence derives from a woman aged 18-29 years who had recovered from COVID-19. The chain links TRBV4-1 to TRBJ2-3; 9 bases line up with TRBD1. DNA for the CDR3: TGCGCCAGCAGCCAAGATCTTCACAGGGGGCTGGTAGATACGCAGTATTTT. It yields the protein CASSQDLHRGLVDTQYF.